The rows below give T cell receptor beta chains drawn from one sample of a study of Graves' ophthalmopathy and Graves' hyperthyroidism. TCRdb called the multiplex PCR reads again in MiXCR, with one record for every CDR3 protein. There are about 48,000 distinct CDR3 sequences in the sample; around half occur only once, and 23% lies in the top ten. Sequencing used peripheral blood. The source is an adult man with Graves' ophthalmopathy. Each CDR3 is given with its conserved first and last residue. D genes are given only for firm matches. Only part of the rows carry a size: once, few, many, or a class if the clone is expanded.

>NA|TRBJ2-7|NA|TRBV5-1
TGCACCAGCAGCTTGGATGGGACCCTTGATGAGCAGTACTTC
CTSSLDGTLDEQYF
>NA|TRBJ1-6|NA|TRBV7-3
TGTGCCAGCAGTCAGGACAGAAATAATTCACCCCTCCACTTT
CASSQDRNNSPLHF
>NA|TRBJ2-5|NA|TRBV20-1
TGCAGTGCTAACCGGGGTTTACAAGAGACCCAGTACTTC
CSANRGLQETQYF
>few|TRBJ2-5|NA|TRBV28
TGTGCCAGCACCGTCGGGTCAGAGACCCAGTACTTC
CASTVGSETQYF
>NA|TRBJ2-7|NA|TRBV7-8
TGTGCCAGCAGTCCTGGGACTTCCACCTACGAGCAGTACTTC
CASSPGTSTYEQYF
>NA|TRBJ1-1|NA|TRBV9
TGTGCCAGCAGCGTACTGACGGGGAACACTGAAGCTTTCTTT
CASSVLTGNTEAFF
>many|TRBJ1-1|NA|TRBV14
TGTGCCAGCAGCCAAGAAAGGGACACTGAAGCTTTCTTT
CASSQERDTEAFF
>many|TRBJ2-5|TRBD2|TRBV20-1
TGCAGTGCTGCCCTAGCGGGAGGAACCCAAGAGACCCAGTACTTC
CSAALAGGTQETQYF
>NA|TRBJ2-7|TRBD2|TRBV11-3
TGTGCCAGCCCAGGGGCCGGGACTAGCGGGAGGAAGGAGTACGAGCAGTACTTC
CASPGAGTSGRKEYEQYF
>many|TRBJ1-2|NA|TRBV6-5
TGTGCCAGCAGCCGTCCCGACTATTATGGCTACACCTTC
CASSRPDYYGYTF
>many|TRBJ1-2|NA|TRBV6-5
TGTGCCAGCCGGCGGGGGGGCGACTATGGCTACACCTTC
CASRRGGDYGYTF
>NA|TRBJ1-4|NA|TRBV19
TGTGCCAGTAGTCGGTGGGCTCCAGACGAAAAACTGTTTTTT
CASSRWAPDEKLFF
>NA|TRBJ2-6|NA|TRBV7-9
TGTGCCAGCAGCTTCAGCAACTCTGGGGCCAACGTCCTGACTTTC
CASSFSNSGANVLTF
>once|TRBJ1-1|TRBD1|TRBV20-1
TGCAGTGCTGGGAGGACAGGGGGCTATTTAGGTGAAGCTTTCTTT
CSAGRTGGYLGEAFF
>NA|TRBJ2-3|NA|TRBV14
TGTGCCAGCAGCCAAGTCACAGGGAGCACAGATACGCAGTATTTT
CASSQVTGSTDTQYF
>once|TRBJ2-7|NA|TRBV28
TGTGCCAGCACCGTCGGGACTTCTACCTACGAGCAGTACTTC
CASTVGTSTYEQYF
>NA|TRBJ2-2|NA|TRBV7-9
TGTGCCAGCAGCTTAGTGATCGGGGAGCTGTTTTTT
CASSLVIGELFF
>NA|TRBJ2-1|TRBD2|TRBV7-3
TGTGCCAGCAGCTTTAGCGGGAGATGGAATGAGCAGTTCTTC
CASSFSGRWNEQFF
>NA|TRBJ2-3|NA|TRBV10-3
TGTGCCATCAGTGAGTCCGGCGCAGGGGGCACAGATACGCAGTATTTT
CAISESGAGGTDTQYF
>NA|TRBJ2-7|TRBD1|TRBV6-1
TGTGCCAGCAGTGAAGGGGGGACAGTTTACGAGCAGTACTTC
CASSEGGTVYEQYF
>many|TRBJ2-7|NA|TRBV7-9
TGTGCCAGCAGCCAGGGGCGGGGCGCCTACGAGCAGTACTTC
CASSQGRGAYEQYF
>many|TRBJ2-3|NA|TRBV27
TGTGCCAGCAGTTCCCGACCTAACAGGGGAGGTAGAGATACGCAGTATTTT
CASSSRPNRGGRDTQYF
>NA|TRBJ2-3|NA|TRBV20-1
TGCAGTGTGGGCCCGTCCTCTAGCGGCACAGATACGCAGTATTTT
CSVGPSSSGTDTQYF
>many|TRBJ1-1|NA|TRBV19
TGTGCCAGTAGTGGCAGGTCGGACACTGAAGCTTTCTTT
CASSGRSDTEAFF
>many|TRBJ1-2|TRBD1|TRBV6-5
TGTGCCAGTGGACAGGGAGAGGACTATGGCTACACCTTC
CASGQGEDYGYTF
>NA|TRBJ2-3|TRBD2|TRBV24-1
TGTGCCACCAGTGATTCCCCTAGCGGGGGTGGGACGCAGTATTTT
CATSDSPSGGGTQYF
>many|TRBJ2-1|TRBD1|TRBV6-1
TGTGCCAGCAGTCTCGAACCGGGACAGGGGGCCCATGAGCAGTTCTTC
CASSLEPGQGAHEQFF
>many|TRBJ1-4|NA|TRBV19
TGTGCCAGTAGTTTGAAGGGAGCAACTAATGAAAAACTGTTTTTT
CASSLKGATNEKLFF
>NA|TRBJ1-1|TRBD1|TRBV19
TGTGCCAGTAGTATGGTTGGAGGGACAGGGTCCACTGAAGCTTTCTTT
CASSMVGGTGSTEAFF
>NA|TRBJ1-2|NA|TRBV7-9
TGTGCCAGCAGCTTTGACTCTCTCGACAGGCTCTATGGCTACACCTTC
CASSFDSLDRLYGYTF
>NA|TRBJ2-5|NA|TRBV24-1
TGTGCCACCAGTGATGGAGGGACCCAGTACTTC
CATSDGGTQYF
>NA|TRBJ1-6|NA|TRBV5-1
TGCGCCAGCAGCCTGGCCCAGGCTCTTTCACCCCTCTACTTT
CASSLAQALSPLYF
>NA|TRBJ2-3|NA|TRBV25-1
TGTGCCAGCAGTGATGGGGTACAGCAGGATACGCAGTATTTT
CASSDGVQQDTQYF
>few|TRBJ1-1|NA|TRBV20-1
TGCAGTGCTAGAGGTCATACTAGCGGAAACACTGAAGCTTTCTTT
CSARGHTSGNTEAFF
>NA|TRBJ1-1|NA|TRBV7-3
TGTGCCAGCAGCTTAAGCGGGGGGCCTGAAGCTTTCTTT
CASSLSGGPEAFF
>NA|TRBJ1-6|NA|TRBV20-1
TGCAGTGCTAGAGTAGGCAGGGTGGGAAATTCACCCCTCCACTTT
CSARVGRVGNSPLHF
>few|TRBJ2-1|TRBD2|TRBV18
TGTGCCAGCTCACCAGGTAGATGGACTAGCGGGACCAGCTCCTACAATGAGCAGTTCTTC
CASSPGRWTSGTSSYNEQFF
>many|TRBJ1-2|NA|TRBV20-1
TGCAGTGCTAGACCCGGGGCGGAGGAGGAAACTAACTATGGCTACACCTTC
CSARPGAEEETNYGYTF
>many|TRBJ2-7|NA|TRBV30
TGTGCCTGGAGTAGACCGGGTAATGAGCAGTACTTC
CAWSRPGNEQYF
>many|TRBJ1-2|TRBD1|TRBV29-1
TGCAGCGTTGAAGTCCCCAGGGGGAGAACTAGTGGCTACACCTTC
CSVEVPRGRTSGYTF
>NA|TRBJ1-3|NA|TRBV5-1
TGCGCCAGCAGCTTGGACTGGGTGACTGGAAACACCATATACTTT
CASSLDWVTGNTIYF
>NA|TRBJ2-7|TRBD1|TRBV7-9
TGTGCCAGCAGCCTACCGGGACAGGGGCCCTACGAGCAGTACTTC
CASSLPGQGPYEQYF
>many|TRBJ1-5|NA|TRBV5-5
TGTGCCAGCAGCTTTGAAATGAATAGCAATCAGCCCCAGCATTTT
CASSFEMNSNQPQHF
>few|TRBJ1-1|NA|TRBV9
TGTGCCAGCAGCTCCACCGGGTTAGAAGCTTTCTTT
CASSSTGLEAFF
>NA|TRBJ2-1|NA|TRBV2
TGTGCCAGCACCCCGTTGAGGGGAAGAACCGATGAGCAGTTCTTC
CASTPLRGRTDEQFF